Listed here is a single T cell receptor beta chain. Its target is not known. The CDR3 is 16 residues long. Trimming took 4 bases from V and 0 from J, leaving 15 bases between them. Germline CDR1 reads MNHEY; CDR2 reads SVGAGI. The assay was immunoSEQ multiplex PCR, and TCRdb's table has in-frame clones only and misses some. The sample has approximately 58,000 clones, approximately 79% seen once; the top ten hold 2% to 3%. The data stem from a study of OX40 agonist ivuxolimab in advanced cancers. General study points: It was not determined which antigens were specifically recognized by the peripheral T cells that had undergone clonal expansion. Averaging showed that CD8+ T cells had more expanded clones than CD4+ did.

The J gene is TRBJ2-5, the V gene TRBV6-5; weak D call: TRBD2 (5 bases). Sequenced here: CD4+ or CD8+ T cells sorted from blood, sampled in a trial of the OX40 agonist ivuxolimab. The source is an adult with an advanced solid tumor such as melanoma, head and neck, liver or kidney cancer. The CDR3 loop is CASSSAFTGYQETQYF. In DNA, the CDR3 is TGTGCCAGCAGTTCGGCCTTCACGGGGTACCAAGAGACCCAGTACTTC.